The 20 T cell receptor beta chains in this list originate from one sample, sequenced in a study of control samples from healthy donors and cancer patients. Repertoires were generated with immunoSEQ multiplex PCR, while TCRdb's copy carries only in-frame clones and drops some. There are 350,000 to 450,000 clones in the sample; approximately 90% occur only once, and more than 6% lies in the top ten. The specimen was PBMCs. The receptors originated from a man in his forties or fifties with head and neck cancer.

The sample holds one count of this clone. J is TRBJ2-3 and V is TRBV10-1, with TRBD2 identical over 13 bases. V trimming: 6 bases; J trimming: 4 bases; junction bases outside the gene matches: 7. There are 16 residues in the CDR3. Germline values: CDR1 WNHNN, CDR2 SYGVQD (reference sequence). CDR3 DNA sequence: TGCGCCAGCAGCACAGGACTAGCGGGAGCTGCAGATACGCAGTATTTT. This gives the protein CASSTGLAGAADTQYF.

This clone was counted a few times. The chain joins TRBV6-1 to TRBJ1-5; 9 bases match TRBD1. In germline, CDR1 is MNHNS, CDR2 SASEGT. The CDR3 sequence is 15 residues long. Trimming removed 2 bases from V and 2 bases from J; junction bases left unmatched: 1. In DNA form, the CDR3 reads TGTGCCAGCAGTGAATGGACAGGGGGCAATCAGCCCCAGCATTTT. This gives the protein CASSEWTGGNQPQHF.

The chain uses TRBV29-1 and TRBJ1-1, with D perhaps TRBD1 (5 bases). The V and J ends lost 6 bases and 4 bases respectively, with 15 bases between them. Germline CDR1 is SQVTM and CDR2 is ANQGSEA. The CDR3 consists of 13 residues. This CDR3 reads CSVSQGISTEAFF. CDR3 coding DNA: TGCAGCGTCTCCCAGGGTATTAGCACTGAAGCTTTCTTT. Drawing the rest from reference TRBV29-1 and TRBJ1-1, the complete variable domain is SAVISQKPSRDICQRGTSLTIQCQVDSQVTMMFWYRQQPGQSLTLIATANQGSEATYESGFVIDKFPISRPNLTFSTLTVSNMSPEDSSIYLCSVSQGISTEAFFGQGTRLTVV.

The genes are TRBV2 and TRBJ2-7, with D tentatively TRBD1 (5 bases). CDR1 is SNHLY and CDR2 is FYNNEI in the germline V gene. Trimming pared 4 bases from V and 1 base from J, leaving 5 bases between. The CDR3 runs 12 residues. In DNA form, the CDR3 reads TGTGCCAGCAGTGGACAGTCCTACGAGCAGTACTTC. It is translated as CASSGQSYEQYF.

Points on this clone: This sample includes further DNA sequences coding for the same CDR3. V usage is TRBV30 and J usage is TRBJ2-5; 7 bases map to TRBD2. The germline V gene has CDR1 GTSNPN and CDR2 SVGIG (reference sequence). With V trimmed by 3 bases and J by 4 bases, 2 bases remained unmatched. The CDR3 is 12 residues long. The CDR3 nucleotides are TGTGCCTGGAGCAGGGAGGGAGAGACCCAGTACTTC. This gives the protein CAWSREGETQYF.

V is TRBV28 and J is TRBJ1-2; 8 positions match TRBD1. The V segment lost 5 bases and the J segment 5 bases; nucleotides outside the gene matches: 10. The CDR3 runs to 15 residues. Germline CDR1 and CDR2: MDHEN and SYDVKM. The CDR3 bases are TGTGCCAGCAGTCCTGACAGGGGCGGGGGGTATGGCTACACCTTC. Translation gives CASSPDRGGGYGYTF.

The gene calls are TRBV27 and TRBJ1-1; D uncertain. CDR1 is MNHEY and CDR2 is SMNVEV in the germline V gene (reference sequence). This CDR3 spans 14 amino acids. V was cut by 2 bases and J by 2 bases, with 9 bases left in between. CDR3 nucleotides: TGTGCCAGCAGTTTAGACCGGATAAACACTGAAGCTTTCTTT. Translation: CASSLDRINTEAFF.

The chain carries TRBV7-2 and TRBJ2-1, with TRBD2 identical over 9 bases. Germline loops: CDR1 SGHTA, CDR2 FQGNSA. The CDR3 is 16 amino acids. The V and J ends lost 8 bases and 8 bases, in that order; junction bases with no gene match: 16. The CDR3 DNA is TGTGCCAGCTCCCTCCTCCTGGGCGGGGGGGCGGATGAGCAGTTCTTC. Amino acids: CASSLLLGGGADEQFF.

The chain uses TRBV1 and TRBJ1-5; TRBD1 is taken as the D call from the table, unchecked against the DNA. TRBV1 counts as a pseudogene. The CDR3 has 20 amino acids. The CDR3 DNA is TGCACCAGCAGCCAAGACCTGCGGGACAGGGCGTGGGAGAGCAATCAGCCCCAGCATTTT. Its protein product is CTSSQDLRDRAWESNQPQHF.

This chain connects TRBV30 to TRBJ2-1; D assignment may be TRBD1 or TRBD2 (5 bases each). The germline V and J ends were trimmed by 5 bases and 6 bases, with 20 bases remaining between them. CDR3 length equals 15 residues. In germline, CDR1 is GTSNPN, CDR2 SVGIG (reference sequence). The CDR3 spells CAWEGPSLARNEQFF. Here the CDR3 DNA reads TGTGCCTGGGAGGGGCCCTCCCTCGCCCGCAATGAGCAGTTCTTC.

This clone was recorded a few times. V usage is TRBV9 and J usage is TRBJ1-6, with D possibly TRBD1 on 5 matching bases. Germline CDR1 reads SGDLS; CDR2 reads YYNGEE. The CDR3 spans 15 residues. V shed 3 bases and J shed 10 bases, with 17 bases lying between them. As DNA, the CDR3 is TGTGCCAGCAGCGACCGGGACCTACTCATCTCACCCCTCCACTTT. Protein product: CASSDRDLLISPLHF.

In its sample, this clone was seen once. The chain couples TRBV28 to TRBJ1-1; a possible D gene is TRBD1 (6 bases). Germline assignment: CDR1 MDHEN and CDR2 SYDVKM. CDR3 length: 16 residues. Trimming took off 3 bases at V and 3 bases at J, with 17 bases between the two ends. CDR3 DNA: TGTGCCAGCAGTTTTATAGTTGGGGGCATGGACACTGAAGCTTTCTTT. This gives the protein CASSFIVGGMDTEAFF.

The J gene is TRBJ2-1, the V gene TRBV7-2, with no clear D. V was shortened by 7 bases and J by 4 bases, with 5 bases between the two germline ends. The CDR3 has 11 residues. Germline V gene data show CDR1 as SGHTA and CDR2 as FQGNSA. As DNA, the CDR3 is TGTGCCAGCACCCTTTACAATGAGCAGTTCTTC. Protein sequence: CASTLYNEQFF.

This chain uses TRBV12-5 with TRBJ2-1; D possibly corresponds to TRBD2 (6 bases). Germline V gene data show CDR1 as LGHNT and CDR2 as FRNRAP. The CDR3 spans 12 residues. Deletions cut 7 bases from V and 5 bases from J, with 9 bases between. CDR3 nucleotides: TGTGCTAGTGTTGGCGGGGACAATGAGCAGTTCTTC. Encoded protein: CASVGGDNEQFF.

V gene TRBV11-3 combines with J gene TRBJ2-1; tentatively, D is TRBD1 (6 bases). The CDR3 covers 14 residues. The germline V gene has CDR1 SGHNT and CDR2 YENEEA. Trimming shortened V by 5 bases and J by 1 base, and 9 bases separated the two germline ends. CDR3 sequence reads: CASSIGQSYNEQFF. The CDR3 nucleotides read TGTGCCAGCAGCATCGGACAGTCCTACAATGAGCAGTTCTTC.

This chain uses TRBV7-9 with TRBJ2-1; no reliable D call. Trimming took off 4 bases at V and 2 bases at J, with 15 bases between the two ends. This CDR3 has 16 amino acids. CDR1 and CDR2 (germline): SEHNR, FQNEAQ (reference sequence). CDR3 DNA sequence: TGTGCCAGCAGCTCGTCTGGAAGCCCCACCTACAATGAGCAGTTCTTC. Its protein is CASSSSGSPTYNEQFF.

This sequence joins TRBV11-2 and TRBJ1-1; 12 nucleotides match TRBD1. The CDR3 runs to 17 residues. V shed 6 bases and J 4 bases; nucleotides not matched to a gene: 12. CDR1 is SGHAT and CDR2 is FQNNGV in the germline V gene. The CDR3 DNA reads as TGTGCCAGCAGGCGATCCGGGACAGGGGGCTTGGGCACTGAAGCTTTCTTT. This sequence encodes CASRRSGTGGLGTEAFF.

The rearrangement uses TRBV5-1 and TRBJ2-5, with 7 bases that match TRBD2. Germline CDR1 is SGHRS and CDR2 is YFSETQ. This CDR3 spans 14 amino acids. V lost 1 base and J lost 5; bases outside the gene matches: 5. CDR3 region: CASSLTAGAETQYF. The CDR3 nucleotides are TGCGCCAGCAGCTTGACTGCGGGAGCGGAGACCCAGTACTTC.

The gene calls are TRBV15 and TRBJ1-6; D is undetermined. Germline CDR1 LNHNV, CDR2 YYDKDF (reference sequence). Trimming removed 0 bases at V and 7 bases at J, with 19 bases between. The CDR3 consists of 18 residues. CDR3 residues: CATSRDRTPRARNSPLHF. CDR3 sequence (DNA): TGTGCCACCAGCAGAGACCGGACTCCCCGGGCACGGAATTCACCCCTCCACTTT.

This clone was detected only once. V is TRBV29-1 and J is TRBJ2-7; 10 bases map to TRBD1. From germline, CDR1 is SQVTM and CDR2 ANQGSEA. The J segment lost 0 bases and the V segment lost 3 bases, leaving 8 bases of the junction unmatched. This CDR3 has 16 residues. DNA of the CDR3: TGCAGCGTTGAGGGGGGACAGGGGACGCGCTCCTACGAGCAGTACTTC. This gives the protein CSVEGGQGTRSYEQYF.